The present T cell receptor (beta chain) was sequenced within a study of T-cell reconstitution after alpha-beta-depleted transplantation in children. Between the trimmed V and J ends, which lost 1 base and 3 bases, there was a span of 14 bases. The germline CDR1 and CDR2 sequences are SGHKS and YYEKEE (reference sequence). The CDR3 loop spans 15 amino acids. A TCRbeta library incorporating unique molecular identifiers was prepared. From the PCR reads, TCRdb called clonotypes with MiXCR, one entry per CDR3 protein. The table records approximately 270,000 distinct CDR3 sequences, about a tenth of them present only once. This clonotype has only a few counts.

This specimen was PBMCs from the stem cell graft donor, taken from the stem cell graft. The clonotype comes from a human donor who donated a stem cell graft to a child with SCID. The chain recombines TRBV5-5 with TRBJ2-7; a weak D match, TRBD1 (5 bases). The DNA for the CDR3 is TGTGCCAGCAGCTTGACTCCAGGGAATGGCTACGAGCAGTACTTC. This codes for CASSLTPGNGYEQYF.